The clone carrying this TCR beta chain was detected many times. The entire patient cohort was treatment-naive prior to thyroid surgery. These data come from a study of metastatic and nonmetastatic thyroid tumors. With MiXCR, TCRdb reprocessed the PCR reads. The sample records tens of thousands of clones, 12% being singletons. This CDR3 spans 15 amino acids. V was shortened by 4 bases and J by 4 bases, with 15 bases between the two germline ends. Germline CDR1 is SNHLY and CDR2 is FYNNEI. This clonotype originated in a female donor with papillary thyroid cancer or a benign thyroid nodule (not recorded which). Some clones in this sample may be carry-over from other donors' samples. The specimen was tumor tissue. This chain connects TRBV2 to TRBJ2-3, with D uncertain. For the CDR3, the DNA is TGTGCCAGCAGTGCCGCATACCGTACCGCAGATACGCAGTATTTT. It encodes CASSAAYRTADTQYF.